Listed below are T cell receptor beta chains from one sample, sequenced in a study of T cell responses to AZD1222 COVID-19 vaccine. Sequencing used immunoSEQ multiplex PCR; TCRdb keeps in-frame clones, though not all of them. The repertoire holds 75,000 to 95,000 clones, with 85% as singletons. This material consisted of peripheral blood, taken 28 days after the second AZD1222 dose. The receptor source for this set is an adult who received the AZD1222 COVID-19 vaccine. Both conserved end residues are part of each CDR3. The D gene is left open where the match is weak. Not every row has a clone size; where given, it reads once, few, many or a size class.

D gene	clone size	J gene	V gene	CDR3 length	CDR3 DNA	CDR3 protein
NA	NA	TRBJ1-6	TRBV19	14	TGTGCCAGTAGTATATACGGGGACGATTCACCCCTCCACTTT	CASSIYGDDSPLHF
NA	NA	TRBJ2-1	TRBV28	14	TGTGCCAGCACCAAGGGAGGTGGGATGGATGAGCAGTTCTTC	CASTKGGGMDEQFF
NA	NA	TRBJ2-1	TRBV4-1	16	TGCGCCAGCAGCCAACCAGCGTCCGTATCCTACAATGAGCAGTTCTTC	CASSQPASVSYNEQFF
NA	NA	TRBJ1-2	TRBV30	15	TGTGCCTGGAGTGGGGGCGCTCGAATTCAGGGTGGCTACACCTTC	CAWSGGARIQGGYTF
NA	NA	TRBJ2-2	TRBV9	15	TGTGCCAGCAGCGCTATCGGGCGGAGGACCGGGGAGCTGTTTTTT	CASSAIGRRTGELFF
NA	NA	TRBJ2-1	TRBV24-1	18	TGTGCCACCAGTGATTCCCGGAGGGGACAGATCGCCTACAATGAGCAGTTCTTC	CATSDSRRGQIAYNEQFF
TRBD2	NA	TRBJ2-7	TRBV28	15	TGTGCCAGCAGTTTGGGACTAGCGGACTCCTACGAGCAGTACTTC	CASSLGLADSYEQYF
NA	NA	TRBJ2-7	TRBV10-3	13	TGTGCCATCAGTGAGTCAGATTCCTACGAGCAGTACTTC	CAISESDSYEQYF
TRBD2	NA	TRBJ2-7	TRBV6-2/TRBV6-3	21	TGTGCCAGCAGTTACTCCGGAGGGGGCACGGCTAGCGGGAGGGCCCGCTACGAGCAGTACTTC	CASSYSGGGTASGRARYEQYF
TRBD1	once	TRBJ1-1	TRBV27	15	TGTGCCAGCAGTCCGGGACAGCGAATGAACACTGAAGCTTTCTTT	CASSPGQRMNTEAFF
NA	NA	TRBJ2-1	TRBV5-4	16	TGTGCCAGCAGCCCGGGTGGGGCGAGGGGCCGGGATGAGCAGTTCTTC	CASSPGGARGRDEQFF
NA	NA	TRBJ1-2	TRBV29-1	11	TGCAGCGTTGTCCAGCCAGTCGGCTACACCTTC	CSVVQPVGYTF
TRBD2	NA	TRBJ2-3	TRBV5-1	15	TGCGCCAGCAGCTTAGGACTAGCGGGAGAAGATACGCAGTATTTT	CASSLGLAGEDTQYF
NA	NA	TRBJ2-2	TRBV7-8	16	TGTGCCAGCAGCTCCCCGGCCCGGGGCGGCACCGGGGAGCTGTTTTTT	CASSSPARGGTGELFF
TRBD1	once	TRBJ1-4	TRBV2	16	TGTGCCAGCAACTTGAGACAGGGGGGAACTAATGAAAAACTGTTTTTT	CASNLRQGGTNEKLFF
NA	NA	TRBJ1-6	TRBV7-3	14	TGTGCCAGCAGCTTAACCGTTGGGTATTCACCCCTCCACTTT	CASSLTVGYSPLHF
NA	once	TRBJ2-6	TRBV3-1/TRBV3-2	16	TGTGCCAGCAGCCAAGAGGGGGGCTCTGGGGCCAACGTCCTGACTTTC	CASSQEGGSGANVLTF
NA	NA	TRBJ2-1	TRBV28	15	TGTGCCAGCAGGACTGACAGGCCATCCTACAATGAGCAGTTCTTC	CASRTDRPSYNEQFF